This TCR beta chain emerged from a study of T cells in Graves' hyperthyroidism and ophthalmopathy (dated by TCRdb to about 2019). With respect to the entire study: A discovery cohort of around 98 patients, approximately 44 with Graves' ophthalmopathy and approximately 57 with stable Graves' hyperthyroidism, was used to find distinguishing TCR V-J signatures. Prospective prediction of ophthalmopathy was tested in an independent validation cohort consisting of about 20 hyperthyroidism patients and about 17 patients who later progressed to ophthalmopathy. The roughly 100 discovery patients were divided at random into training and test sets in a 7:3 ratio. In several Graves' hyperthyroidism patients, the study also compared T-cell repertoires from thyroid tissue with T-cell repertoires from blood. Following sampling, methimazole starting at 30 mg daily was given to hyperthyroidism patients, and high-dose intravenous methylprednisolone was given to ophthalmopathy patients. The paper reports TCR Vbeta CDR3 sequencing of approximately 140 peripheral blood samples: some 44 ophthalmopathy, under 85 hyperthyroidism and around 17 progressor patients. What the study reported, not specific to this receptor: In validation, progression to ophthalmopathy was predicted by the model with 70% to 71% sensitivity and just over 72% specificity, a median of approximately 7.1 months before onset. Sample size was not statistically predetermined, and investigators were not blinded to group allocation. Most expanded thyroid clonotypes (frequency above 0.001) were also detected in blood, suggesting blood repertoires may reflect thyroid immune responses. In cross-validation, a model built on a 13 V-J signature told ophthalmopathy apart from stable hyperthyroidism with 85% to 90% sensitivity and about 81% specificity, and in testing the same model reached 80%/75%.

The TCR beta CDR3 regions were amplified from RNA transcripts. A first-round RT-PCR of the TCR CDR3 used the HTBI primer set with the Qiagen OneStep RT-PCR kit. The libraries were constructed in a second round of multiplex PCR and then size-selected and purified. The libraries were sequenced on an Illumina HiSeq2000 using paired-end 100 bp reads. The published analysis was carried out like this. SOAPnuke was used to process the raw data, with reads discarded if the reads contained adapters or uncalled bases, had a mean Phred below 15, or lacked an exact constant-primer or identifier match. High-quality paired reads were merged with COPE v1.2.5, and unique nucleotide sequences were defined as clonotypes. MiTCR v1.1 was used to align the clonotypes against IMGT TRBV, TRBD and TRBJ reference segments. Only V-J combinations with frequency above 0.0001, covering about 99% of repertoires, were analysed. A TCS score was defined as the ratio between F50 (clonal expansion) and ExV (chaos), using BLOSUM62-based TCRdist between CDR3 peptides within each V-J. Welch's t-statistics and random forest reduced roughly 500 V-J features to 10 to 15, which were used in a naive Bayes classifier (R e1071). The Morisita-Horn index was used to measure how similar the thyroid and blood repertoires were. Using fastp at Q25 and MiXCR, TCRdb reprocessed the public reads and kept productive beta chains. Rows merge per CDR3 protein into single entries with the most common DNA and genes. None of the V and J calls come from the authors' own analysis; TCRdb made them. For this sample there are around 580,000 distinct CDR3 sequences; roughly 50% appear just once. The top ten constitute around 8% of the sample.

Graves' hyperthyroidism was defined as stable when no progression to ophthalmopathy occurred over 18 months of follow-up. Hyperthyroidism patients were aged 18 to 65 years and newly diagnosed, with disease duration of less than 2 months. Patients with uncontrolled infections, other autoimmune diseases, pregnancy or lactation were excluded. Clinical symptoms, serum thyroxine and TRAb, thyroid ultrasound, and orbital computed tomography formed the basis for the diagnoses. Trizol reagent was used to extract total RNA, and RNA quality was then checked on an Agilent 2100 Bioanalyzer. The V end loses 3 bases and the J end loses 5 bases, and a stretch of 11 bases separates them. The CDR3 measures 14 amino acids from cysteine to phenylalanine. The retained sequence is limited to the CDR3, 42 bases, with the frame set at the first base. As encoded in the germline V gene, CDR1 is SGHTS while CDR2 is YDEGEE.

This clonotype has a count of ten or more. Its antigen specificity is not known. Per-base quality was not reported, and no clone a single base away is much larger than it. Input material: peripheral blood or thyroid tissue (not recorded which). The sequence came from a woman between 18 and 30 years old with Graves' hyperthyroidism. The sequence joins TRBV5-8 to TRBJ1-4; no D gene is confidently identified. The sequenced DNA is TGTGCCAGCAGCTCCACGGTAGCCAATGAAAAACTGTTTTTT. The translation is CASSSTVANEKLFF.